Each of the 21 T cell receptor beta chains below was sequenced from the same sample in a study of early T cells in non-severe SARS-CoV-2 infection. MiXCR, run by TCRdb on the 5' RACE reads, gives a single entry per CDR3 protein. The profile shows roughly 53,000 distinct CDR3 sequences, around 12% of them singletons. Sequencing was performed on whole blood, taken at baseline. These receptors were obtained from an adult who was a healthcare worker with PCR-confirmed SARS-CoV-2 infection or an uninfected control (not recorded which).

This clonotype was counted between two and nine times. This chain links TRBV5-1 with TRBJ1-4, with TRBD1 matching 8 bases. V lost 4 bases to trimming and J lost 4 bases; unmatched junction nucleotides: 3. The CDR3 spans 14 residues. The V gene's germline CDR1 is SGHRS and CDR2 YFSETQ. Here the CDR3 reads CASSLGQGNEKLFF. The CDR3 DNA reads TGCGCCAGCAGCCTAGGACAGGGTAATGAAAAACTGTTTTTT.

This clonotype has a handful of counts. This chain connects TRBV29-1 to TRBJ2-3, with a possible D match to TRBD2 (6 bases). This CDR3 has 11 amino acids. The germline V and J ends were trimmed by 4 bases and 7 bases, with 9 bases remaining between them. Germline V gene sequence: CDR1 SQVTM, CDR2 ANQGSEA. The CDR3 DNA reads as TGCAGCGTTGGGGACTCCAATACGCAGTATTTT. Amino acids: CSVGDSNTQYF.

This clonotype was observed a handful of times. V gene TRBV7-2 combines with J gene TRBJ2-3; D is unclear. The germline V and J ends were trimmed by 5 bases and 4 bases, with 16 bases remaining between them. The length of the CDR3 is 15 residues. Germline V lookup: CDR1 SGHTA, CDR2 FQGNSA. The CDR3 region has the DNA TGTGCCAGCAGCCGGGCACCGGATCGGGCAGATACGCAGTATTTT. This codes for CASSRAPDRADTQYF.

This clonotype was counted many times. The chain has TRBV7-9 and TRBJ2-7; D is tentatively TRBD1 or TRBD2 (5 bases each). Trimming removed 4 bases at V and 4 bases at J, with 11 bases between. The CDR3 loop spans 13 amino acids. Germline V lookup: CDR1 SEHNR, CDR2 FQNEAQ (reference sequence). The DNA of the CDR3 is TGTGCCAGCAGCTCGGGACGGTTTTACGAGCAGTACTTC. As protein: CASSSGRFYEQYF.

The chain has TRBV7-2 and TRBJ2-5; no firm D call. The CDR3 is made up of 11 amino acids. Germline V gives CDR1 SGHTA, CDR2 FQGNSA. V was cut by 3 bases and J by 5 bases, with 4 bases left in between. CDR3 bases: TGTGCCAGCAGCTTCTCTGAGACCCAGTACTTC. Residues: CASSFSETQYF.

CDR3 region: CASSPYRGNSYEQYF. Written as DNA, the CDR3 is TGCGCCAGCAGCCCTTACCGGGGGAACTCCTACGAGCAGTACTTC. The rearrangement links TRBV5-1 to TRBJ2-7; D possibly corresponds to TRBD2 (6 bases). V was trimmed by 4 bases and J by 0 bases, leaving 14 bases between them. The germline V gene encodes CDR1 SGHRS and CDR2 YFSETQ. This CDR3 spans 15 amino acids.

The chain carries TRBV7-3 and TRBJ2-3; no firm D call. V was trimmed by 5 bases and J by 4 bases, leaving 10 bases between them. There are 13 residues in the CDR3. Germline CDR1 SGHTA, CDR2 FQGTGA. The CDR3 sequence is CASSPSDADTQYF. DNA of the CDR3: TGTGCCAGCAGCCCTTCCGACGCAGATACGCAGTATTTT.

In its sample, this clonotype was seen a few times. The J gene is TRBJ2-7, the V gene TRBV28; D possibly uses TRBD1 or TRBD2 (5 bases each). CDR1 MDHEN and CDR2 SYDVKM come from the germline V gene. Between the trimmed V and J ends, which lost 5 bases and 3 bases, there was a span of 14 bases. The CDR3 is made up of 14 amino acids. The CDR3 reads CASSRPGTIYEQYF. For the CDR3, the DNA is TGTGCCAGCAGTCGGCCCGGGACGATCTACGAGCAGTACTTC. The full variable domain, with the rest looked up from reference TRBV28 and TRBJ2-7, is DVKVTQSSRYLVKRTGEKVFLECVQDMDHENMFWYRQDPGLGLRLIYFSYDVKMKEKGDIPEGYSVSREKKERFSLILESASTNQTSMYLCASSRPGTIYEQYFGPGTRLTVT.

This clonotype was observed a handful of times. V gene TRBV7-9 combines with J gene TRBJ2-7; TRBD2 aligns across 7 bases. Per the germline V gene, CDR1 is SEHNR and CDR2 is FQNEAQ (reference sequence). CDR3 length: 16 residues. The ends lost 5 bases at V and 1 base at J; junction bases unmatched: 11. This CDR3 reads CASSPDMGGGSYEQYF. CDR3 nucleotides: TGTGCCAGCAGCCCCGATATGGGGGGAGGGTCCTACGAGCAGTACTTC.

This clonotype has a handful of counts. V gene TRBV6-2 or TRBV6-3 combines with J gene TRBJ2-1; D is unclear. With 5 bases removed from V and 0 bases from J, the gap between germline ends came to 11 bases. Germline V gene sequence: CDR1 MNHEY, CDR2 SVGEGT. The CDR3 has 15 amino acids. CDR3 sequence: CASSKQTSSYNEQFF. For the CDR3, the DNA is TGTGCCAGCAGTAAACAAACCTCCTCCTACAATGAGCAGTTCTTC.

This clonotype was counted at least ten times. This chain joins TRBV7-8 and TRBJ2-7; D gene uncertain. Germline CDR1 SGHVS, CDR2 FQNEAQ. V shed 1 base and J shed 4 bases, with 8 bases lying between them. The CDR3 contains 13 residues. The CDR3 here is CASSLGPLYEQYF. In DNA, the CDR3 is TGTGCCAGCAGCTTAGGACCATTATACGAGCAGTACTTC.

This clonotype was found a few times. The chain carries TRBV4-3 and TRBJ2-7, with TRBD2 matching over 11 bases. The CDR3 runs to 15 residues. Trimming took 1 base from V and 2 from J; bases not matched to a gene: 1. The V gene's germline CDR1 is LGHNA and CDR2 YSLEER. Written as DNA, the CDR3 is TGCGCCAGCAGCCAAGGACTAGCGGGGACCTACGAGCAGTACTTC. It yields the protein CASSQGLAGTYEQYF.

Ten or more counts support this clonotype. V is TRBV19 and J is TRBJ2-2, with D possibly TRBD2 on 5 matching bases. The V and J ends lost 9 bases and 7 bases respectively, with 12 bases between them. CDR3 length equals 12 residues. The germline V gene encodes CDR1 LNHDA and CDR2 SQIVND (reference sequence). The CDR3 here is CASVRGNGELFF. CDR3 DNA sequence: TGTGCCAGCGTGAGAGGGAACGGGGAGCTGTTTTTT.

This clonotype appeared many times. The chain couples TRBV5-6 to TRBJ2-6; TRBD1 matches 10 bases. CDR3 size: 19 residues. V shed 4 bases, J shed 0 bases, and the junction held 10 bases outside the gene matches. CDR1 is SGHDT, CDR2 YYEEEE, per germline. CDR3 protein: CASSQDRGKWSSGANVLTF. CDR3 nucleotides: TGTGCCAGCAGCCAGGACAGGGGGAAGTGGAGCTCTGGGGCCAACGTCCTGACTTTC. Looking up the rest from reference TRBV5-6 and TRBJ2-6 gives the full variable domain: DAGVTQSPTHLIKTRGQQVTLRCSPKSGHDTVSWYQQALGQGPQFIFQYYEEEERQRGNFPDRFSGHQFPNYSSELNVNALLLGDSALYLCASSQDRGKWSSGANVLTFGAGSRLTVL.

This chain uses TRBV19 with TRBJ2-6, with D maybe TRBD2 (6 bases). This CDR3 spans 15 amino acids. Per germline, CDR1 LNHDA and CDR2 SQIVND (reference sequence). V was shortened by 10 bases and J by 2 bases, with 15 bases between the two germline ends. CDR3 protein: CATHLGGAGANVLTF. CDR3 nucleotides: TGTGCCACCCATCTGGGGGGAGCTGGGGCCAACGTCCTGACTTTC.

Only a few counts were recorded for this clonotype. The J gene is TRBJ2-2, the V gene TRBV24-1; 9 nucleotides line up with TRBD1. The CDR3 is 15 residues long. Germline V gene lookup returns CDR1 KGHDR and CDR2 SFDVKD. V trimming: 9 bases; J trimming: 3 bases; junction bases outside the gene matches: 7. CDR3 sequence (DNA): TGTGCCACCGGATCCGGGACAGGGCACACCGGGGAGCTGTTTTTT. Residues: CATGSGTGHTGELFF.

This clonotype was seen repeatedly, ten times or more. The chain recombines TRBV2 with TRBJ2-6, with D uncertain. CDR1 SNHLY and CDR2 FYNNEI come from the germline V gene. Between the trimmed V and J ends, which lost 11 bases and 0 bases, there was a span of 14 bases. The CDR3 length is 15 residues. CDR3 DNA: TGTGCCTCCCGTAGGCAGGTCTCTGGGGCCAACGTCCTGACTTTC. Its protein product is CASRRQVSGANVLTF.

This clonotype came up a few times. The gene calls are TRBV5-8 and TRBJ2-1, with 7 positions matching TRBD1. V dropped 3 bases and J dropped 9; count of bases not matched to a gene: 9. CDR1 is SGHTS and CDR2 is YDEGEE in the germline V gene. The CDR3 contains 14 residues. The CDR3 DNA reads TGTGCCAGCAGCTACCGACAGGGATCGGGTGAGCAGTTCTTC. As protein: CASSYRQGSGEQFF.

This clonotype came up a few times. V is TRBV4-1 and J is TRBJ1-1; D not certain. This CDR3 comprises 14 residues. Trimming cost V 4 bases and J 6 bases, with 15 bases left between them. The germline CDR1 and CDR2 sequences are MGHRA and YSYEKL. CDR3: CASSRTAPGAEAFF. In nucleotides, the CDR3 is TGCGCCAGCAGCCGGACGGCGCCTGGCGCTGAAGCTTTCTTT.

The J gene is TRBJ2-5, the V gene TRBV2; a possible D gene is TRBD2 (6 bases). The CDR3 extends over 13 amino acids. The germline V gene has CDR1 SNHLY and CDR2 FYNNEI. V was trimmed by 3 bases and J by 3 bases, leaving 8 bases between them. The CDR3 reads CASSDWGEETQYF. The CDR3 DNA reads as TGTGCCAGCAGTGATTGGGGGGAAGAGACCCAGTACTTC. Full variable domain (remainder filled in from reference TRBV2 and TRBJ2-5): EPEVTQTPSHQVTQMGQEVILRCVPISNHLYFYWYRQILGQKVEFLVSFYNNEISEKSEIFDDQFSVERPDGSNFTLKIRSTKLEDSAMYFCASSDWGEETQYFGPGTRLLVL.

The J gene is TRBJ2-7, the V gene TRBV2; 10 bases align to TRBD2. This CDR3 has 14 amino acids. The ends lost 3 bases at V and 6 bases at J; junction bases unmatched: 5. The germline V gene has CDR1 SNHLY and CDR2 FYNNEI. The CDR3 DNA reads TGTGCCAGCAGTGATCCTAGCGGGAGATTCGAGCAGTACTTC. Its protein product is CASSDPSGRFEQYF.